Sequencing of this T cell receptor beta chain was carried out in a study of T cells after yellow fever vaccination. In germline, CDR1 is MGHRA, CDR2 YSYEKL. This CDR3 region has 14 residues. The V end lost 0 bases, the J end lost 4 bases, and 8 bases lay between the germline ends. Via MiXCR, TCRdb re-called the 5' RACE reads, giving one row per CDR3 protein. The repertoire has under 550,000 distinct CDR3 sequences, 20% to 25% of them found once; the top ten carry approximately 15%. This clonotype was sampled from a man aged 18 to 29 who received the YFV17D yellow fever vaccine. J is TRBJ2-3 and V is TRBV4-1; D is ambiguous. This material consisted of PBMCs, taken around 3 weeks after the first yellow fever vaccination. CDR3: CASSQESFPDTQYF. CDR3 bases: TGCGCCAGCAGCCAAGAGTCGTTCCCAGATACGCAGTATTTT.